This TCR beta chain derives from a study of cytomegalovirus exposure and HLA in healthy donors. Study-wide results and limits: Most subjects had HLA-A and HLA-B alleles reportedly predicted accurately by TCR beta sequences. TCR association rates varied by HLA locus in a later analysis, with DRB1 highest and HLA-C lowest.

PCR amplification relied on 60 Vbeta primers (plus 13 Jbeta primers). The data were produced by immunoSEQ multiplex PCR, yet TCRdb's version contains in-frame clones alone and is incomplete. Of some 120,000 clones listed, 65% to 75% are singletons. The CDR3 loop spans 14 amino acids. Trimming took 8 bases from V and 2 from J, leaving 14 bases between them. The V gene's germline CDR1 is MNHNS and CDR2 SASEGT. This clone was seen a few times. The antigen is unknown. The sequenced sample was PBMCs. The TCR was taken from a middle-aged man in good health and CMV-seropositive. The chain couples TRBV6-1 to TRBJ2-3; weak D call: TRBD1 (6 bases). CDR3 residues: CASVPGHFTDTQYF. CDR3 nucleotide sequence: TGTGCCAGCGTACCGGGACATTTCACAGATACGCAGTATTTT.